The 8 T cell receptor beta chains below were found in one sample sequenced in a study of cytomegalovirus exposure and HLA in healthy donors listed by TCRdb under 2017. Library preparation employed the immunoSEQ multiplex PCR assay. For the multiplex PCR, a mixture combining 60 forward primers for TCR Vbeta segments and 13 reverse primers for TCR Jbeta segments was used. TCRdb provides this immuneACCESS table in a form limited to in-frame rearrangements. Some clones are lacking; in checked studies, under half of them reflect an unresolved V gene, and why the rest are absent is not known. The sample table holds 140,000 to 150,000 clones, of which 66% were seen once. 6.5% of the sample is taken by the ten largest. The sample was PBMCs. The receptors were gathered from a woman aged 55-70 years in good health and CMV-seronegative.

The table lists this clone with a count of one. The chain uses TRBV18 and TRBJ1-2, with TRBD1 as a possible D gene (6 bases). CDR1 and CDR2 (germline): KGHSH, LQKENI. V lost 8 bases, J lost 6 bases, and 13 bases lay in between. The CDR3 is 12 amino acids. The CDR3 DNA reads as TGTGCCAGCGTCGATACAGGGAATGGCTACACCTTC. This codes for CASVDTGNGYTF.

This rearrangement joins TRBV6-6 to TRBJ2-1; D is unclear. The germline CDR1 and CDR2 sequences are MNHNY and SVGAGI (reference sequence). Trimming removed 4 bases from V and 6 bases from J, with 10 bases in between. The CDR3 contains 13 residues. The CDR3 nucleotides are TGTGCCAGCAGTTTAACTCCCTCCAATGAGCAGTTCTTC. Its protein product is CASSLTPSNEQFF.

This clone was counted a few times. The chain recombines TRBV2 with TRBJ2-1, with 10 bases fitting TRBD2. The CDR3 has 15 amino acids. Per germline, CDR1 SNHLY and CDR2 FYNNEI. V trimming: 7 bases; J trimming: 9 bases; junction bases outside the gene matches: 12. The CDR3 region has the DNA TGTGCCAGCACTGGATGGAGCGGGGGGGCCTCTGAGCAGTTCTTC. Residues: CASTGWSGGASEQFF. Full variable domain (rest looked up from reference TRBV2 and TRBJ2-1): EPEVTQTPSHQVTQMGQEVILRCVPISNHLYFYWYRQILGQKVEFLVSFYNNEISEKSEIFDDQFSVERPDGSNFTLKIRSTKLEDSAMYFCASTGWSGGASEQFFGPGTRLTVL.

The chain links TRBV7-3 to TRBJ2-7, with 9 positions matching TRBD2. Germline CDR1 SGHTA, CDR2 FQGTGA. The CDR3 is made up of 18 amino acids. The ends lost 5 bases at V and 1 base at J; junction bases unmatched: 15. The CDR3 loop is CASSPVLESREGSYEQYF. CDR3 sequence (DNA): TGTGCCAGCAGCCCGGTCCTCGAGTCGCGGGAGGGGTCCTACGAGCAGTACTTC.

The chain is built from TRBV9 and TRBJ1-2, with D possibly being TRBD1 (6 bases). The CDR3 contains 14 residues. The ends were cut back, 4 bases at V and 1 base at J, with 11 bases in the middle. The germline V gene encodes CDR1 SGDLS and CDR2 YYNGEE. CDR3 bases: TGTGCCAGCAGCAAGGCAGGGGTTAACTATGGCTACACCTTC. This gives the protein CASSKAGVNYGYTF.

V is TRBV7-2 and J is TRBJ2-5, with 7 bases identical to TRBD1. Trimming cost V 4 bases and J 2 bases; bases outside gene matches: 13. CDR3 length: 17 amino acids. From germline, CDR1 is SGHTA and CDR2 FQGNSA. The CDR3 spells CASSSFGRGSTQETQYF. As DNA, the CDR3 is TGTGCCAGCAGCTCTTTCGGCAGGGGGTCGACACAAGAGACCCAGTACTTC.

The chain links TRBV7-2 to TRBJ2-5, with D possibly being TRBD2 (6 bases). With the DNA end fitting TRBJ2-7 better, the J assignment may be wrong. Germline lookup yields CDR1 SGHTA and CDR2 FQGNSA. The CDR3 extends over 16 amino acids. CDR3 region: CASSPRDFQGSYEQYF. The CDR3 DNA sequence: TGTGCCAGCAGCCCCCGGGACTTTCAGGGCTCCTACGAGCAGTACTTC.

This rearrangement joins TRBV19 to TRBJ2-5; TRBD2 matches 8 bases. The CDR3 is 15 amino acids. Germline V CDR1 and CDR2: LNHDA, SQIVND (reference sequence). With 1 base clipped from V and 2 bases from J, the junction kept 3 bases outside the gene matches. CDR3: CASSIVGGGQETQYF. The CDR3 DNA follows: TGTGCCAGTAGTATAGTAGGCGGGGGGCAAGAGACCCAGTACTTC.